These 7 T cell receptor beta chains share one sample of origin, sequenced in a study of blood T cell repertoires in COVID-19. Profiling relied on immunoSEQ multiplex PCR, and the TCRdb table lists in-frame clones only, not all of them. The table includes about 150,000 clones, about four fifths detected once. Material: peripheral blood. These receptors were obtained from an older woman with acute or convalescent COVID-19.

This chain connects TRBV12-3 or TRBV12-4 to TRBJ1-4, with no clear D. CDR3 length: 13 residues. V was clipped by 3 bases and J by 7 bases, with 9 bases between them. CDR3 region: CASSFLNSEKLFF. CDR3 sequence (DNA): TGTGCCAGCAGTTTCCTAAATTCTGAAAAACTGTTTTTT.

CDR3 in amino acids: CAISYSGTQGGETQYF. The CDR3 DNA is TGTGCCATCAGTTATTCCGGGACTCAAGGTGGGGAGACCCAGTACTTC. The J gene is TRBJ2-5, the V gene TRBV10-3; D may be TRBD2 (6 bases). Germline V gives CDR1 ENHRY, CDR2 SYGVKD. Deletions cut 5 bases from V and 5 bases from J, with 21 bases between. The CDR3 length is 16 residues.

The chain links TRBV14 to TRBJ1-1; 7 nucleotides align to TRBD1. Germline CDR1 is SGHDN and CDR2 is FVKESK. J lost 3 bases, V lost 1 base, and 14 bases had no gene match. The CDR3 is 18 amino acids. CDR3 protein: CASSQGGTANPGDTEAFF. In DNA form, the CDR3 reads TGTGCCAGCAGCCAAGGAGGGACAGCCAACCCCGGGGACACTGAAGCTTTCTTT.

The chain is built from TRBV11-2 and TRBJ2-6, with 8 bases matching TRBD1. In germline, CDR1 is SGHAT, CDR2 FQNNGV. The CDR3 consists of 18 residues. Losses at the gene ends were 5 bases for V and 5 bases for J; bases not matched to a gene: 14. Here the CDR3 reads CASSPNWAGGARANVLTF. Here the CDR3 DNA reads TGTGCCAGCAGCCCGAACTGGGCAGGGGGCGCTAGGGCCAACGTCCTGACTTTC.

This clone appeared a single time. This CDR3 reads CATSGGLNTEAFF. The CDR3 region has the DNA TGTGCCACCAGTGGGGGGCTCAACACTGAAGCTTTCTTT. The chain has TRBV24-1 and TRBJ1-1, with a possible D match to TRBD1 (6 bases). V lost 5 bases to trimming and J lost 2 bases, with 8 bases between them. The V gene's germline CDR1 is KGHDR and CDR2 SFDVKD. This CDR3 spans 13 amino acids.

The CDR3 sequence: CASSSVLAGEETQYF. CDR3 bases: TGTGCCAGTAGTTCCGTCCTAGCGGGGGAAGAGACCCAGTACTTC. This rearrangement joins TRBV19 to TRBJ2-5; 10 nucleotides match TRBD2. The CDR3 loop spans 15 amino acids. The germline CDR1 and CDR2 sequences are LNHDA and SQIVND (reference sequence). V shed 5 bases, J shed 3 bases, and the junction held 6 bases outside the gene matches.

The rearrangement joins TRBV28 to TRBJ1-2, with 7 bases fitting TRBD1. After removal of 9 bases from V and 6 bases from J, the junction contained 7 bases not matched to a gene. Germline CDR1 is MDHEN and CDR2 is SYDVKM. The CDR3 is made up of 12 amino acids. The CDR3 coding sequence is TGTGCCAGTACGACAGGGATGAATGGCTACACCTTC. Its translation: CASTTGMNGYTF.